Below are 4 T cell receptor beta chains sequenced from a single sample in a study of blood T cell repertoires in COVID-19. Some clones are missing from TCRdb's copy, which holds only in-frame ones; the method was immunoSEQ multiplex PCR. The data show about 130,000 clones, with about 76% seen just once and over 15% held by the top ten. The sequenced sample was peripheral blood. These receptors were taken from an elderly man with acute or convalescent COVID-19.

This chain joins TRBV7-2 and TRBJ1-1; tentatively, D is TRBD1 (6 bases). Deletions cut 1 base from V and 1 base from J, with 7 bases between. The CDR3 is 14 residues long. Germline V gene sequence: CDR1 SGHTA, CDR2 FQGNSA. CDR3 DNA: TGTGCCAGCAGCTTAGGGACAGCGAACACTGAAGCTTTCTTT. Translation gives CASSLGTANTEAFF.

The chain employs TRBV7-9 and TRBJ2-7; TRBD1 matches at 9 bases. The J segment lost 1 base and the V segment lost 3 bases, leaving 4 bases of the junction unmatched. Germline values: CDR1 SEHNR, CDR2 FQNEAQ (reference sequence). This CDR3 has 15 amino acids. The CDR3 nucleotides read TGTGCCAGCAGCTTCCTTGACAGGGGGTCCTACGAGCAGTACTTC. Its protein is CASSFLDRGSYEQYF.

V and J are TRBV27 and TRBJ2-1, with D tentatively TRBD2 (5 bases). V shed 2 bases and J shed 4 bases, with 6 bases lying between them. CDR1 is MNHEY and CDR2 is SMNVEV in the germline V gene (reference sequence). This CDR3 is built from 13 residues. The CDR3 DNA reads TGTGCCAGCAGTTTAGGGGAGTACAATGAGCAGTTCTTC. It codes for CASSLGEYNEQFF.

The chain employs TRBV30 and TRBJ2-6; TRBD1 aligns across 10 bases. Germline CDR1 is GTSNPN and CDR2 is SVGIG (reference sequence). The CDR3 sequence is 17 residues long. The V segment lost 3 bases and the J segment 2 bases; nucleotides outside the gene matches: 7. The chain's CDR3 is CAWRPWDRGTGANVLTF. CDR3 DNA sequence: TGTGCCTGGAGACCCTGGGACAGGGGAACTGGGGCCAACGTCCTGACTTTC.